Shown below are 2 T cell receptor beta chains from a single sample sequenced in a study of T-cell reconstitution after alpha-beta-depleted transplantation in children. As it was prepared, the TCRbeta library received unique molecular identifiers. Via MiXCR, TCRdb re-called the PCR reads, giving one row per CDR3 protein. In the table there are approximately 500,000 distinct CDR3 sequences, roughly 10% of which are singletons. The sequencing here drew on PBMCs, taken before TCRalphabeta/CD19-depleted stem cell transplant. Receptors were obtained from a child aged 2-15 years with inherited bone marrow failure, due to receive a stem cell transplant.

The CDR3 protein is CRTGTHSNQPQHF. The DNA for the CDR3 is TGCAGGACCGGGACTCATAGCAATCAGCCCCAGCATTTT. The chain joins TRBV20-1 to TRBJ1-5; TRBD1 might be the D (5 bases). The V gene's germline CDR1 is DFQATT and CDR2 SNEGSKA (reference sequence). The CDR3 length is 13 residues.

This clonotype was seen many times. The chain's CDR3 is CSGLSGRGTGELFF. The CDR3 bases are TGCAGCGGCCTTAGCGGGAGAGGTACCGGGGAGCTGTTTTTT. The chain carries TRBV29-1 and TRBJ2-2; 9 positions match TRBD2. V lost 7 bases and J lost 5; bases outside the gene matches: 8. CDR1 is SQVTM, CDR2 ANQGSEA, per germline. The CDR3 is 14 residues long.